This T cell receptor beta chain came from a study of cytomegalovirus exposure and HLA in healthy donors. General study findings and limits: When analyzed later, a missense DCLRE1C variant was found to be linked to TCR beta V- and J-gene trimming. Presence/absence analyses treated sequencing depth as roughly uniform across donors. An analysis was carried out at a later point. It showed that HLA-associated TCR beta chains were more clonally expanded than equally common non-associated chains.

The PCR made use of 60 Vbeta and 13 Jbeta primers. TCRdb's copy holds only in-frame clones and misses some; the assay was immunoSEQ multiplex PCR. The repertoire holds fewer than 200,000 clones, with roughly 87% as singletons. With regard to this clone: Its antigen is not known.

Germline V gives CDR1 SGDLS, CDR2 YYNGEE. The CDR3 runs 17 residues. The V and J ends lost 2 bases and 0 bases respectively, with 15 bases between them. This TCR was recovered from a boy aged 2 to 9 in good health and CMV-seronegative. The J gene is TRBJ2-1, the V gene TRBV9; possibly TRBD1 for D (5 bases). Material: PBMCs. CDR3 region: CASSVGPRQSSYNEQFF. CDR3 DNA: TGTGCCAGCAGCGTCGGGCCCCGACAGAGCTCCTACAATGAGCAGTTCTTC.